The entry that follows covers one T cell receptor (beta chain) sequence. The data originate from a study of blood T cell repertoires in COVID-19. Profiled with immunoSEQ multiplex PCR; TCRdb holds only in-frame clones, not every one. The data hold approximately 170,000 clones, with roughly 88% observed a single time. The material sequenced was peripheral blood. This sequence was found in a man at least 80 years old with COVID-19, enrolled during active disease.

This chain's CDR3 is CASSPHSGGGTGELFF. CDR3 coding DNA: TGTGCCAGCAGCCCCCATAGCGGGGGGGGCACCGGGGAGCTGTTTTTT. V and J are TRBV7-9 and TRBJ2-2; the match to TRBD2 covers 11 bases. V dropped 5 bases and J dropped 4; count of bases not matched to a gene: 6. The CDR3 spans 16 residues. CDR1 and CDR2 from the germline V gene are SEHNR and FQNEAQ (reference sequence).